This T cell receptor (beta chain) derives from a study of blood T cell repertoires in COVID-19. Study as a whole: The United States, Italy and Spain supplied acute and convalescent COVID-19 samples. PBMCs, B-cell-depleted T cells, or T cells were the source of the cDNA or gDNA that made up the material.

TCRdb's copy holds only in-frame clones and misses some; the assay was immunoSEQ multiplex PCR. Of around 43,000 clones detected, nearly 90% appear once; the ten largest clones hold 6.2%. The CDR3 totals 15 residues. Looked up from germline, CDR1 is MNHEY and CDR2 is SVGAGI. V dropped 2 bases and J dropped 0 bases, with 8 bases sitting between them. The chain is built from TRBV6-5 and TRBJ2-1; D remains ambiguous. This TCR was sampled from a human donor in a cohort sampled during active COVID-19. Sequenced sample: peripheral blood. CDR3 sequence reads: CASSYEAPSYNEQFF. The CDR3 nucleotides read TGTGCCAGCAGTTACGAGGCCCCCTCCTACAATGAGCAGTTCTTC.